This TCR beta chain was sequenced in a study of Ad26.COV2.S vaccination and SARS-CoV-2 variants (dated by TCRdb to about 2021). Notes on the research overall: Donors in the vaccine arm were drawn from COV1001, a multicentre, randomized, double-blind, placebo-controlled phase I-IIa trial testing Ad26.COV2.S in healthy adults. Ad26.COV2.S was administered intramuscularly at a dose of 5x10^10 or 1x10^11 viral particles, either as one shot or as two shots given 56 days apart. TCRbeta repertoire sequencing was used to assess the specificity and breadth of SARS-CoV-2-reactive T cell receptors after Ad26.COV2.S vaccination. The TCR-sequenced set comprised about 32 samples: some 20 Ad26.COV2.S vaccine recipients, 5 placebo recipients and 8 SARS-CoV-2 convalescent individuals. Trial participants were randomized into five groups of five, in which low-dose or high-dose Ad26.COV2.S was given once or twice, or placebo was given on both occasions. Investigators did not know the trial group allocation while performing experiments and assessing outcomes.

Notes on this clone: Its antigen is currently not known. No clone much larger than this one lies a single base away; base qualities are absent.

In light of the paper, this sample's treatment or condition label describes: roughly 19 received Ad26.COV2.S at low or high dose, single or two shots; 5 received placebo; per-sample allocation not given. Repertoires of vaccine and placebo recipients were sequenced from samples collected on day 63 after the first injection. Cohort 1b enrolled about two dozen adults aged 18-55 years at a single site in Boston, USA, between 29 July and 7 August 2020. Ad26.COV2.S consisted of a replication-incompetent adenovirus type 26 vector by which a prefusion-stabilized SARS-CoV-2 spike protein from the original Wuhan strain was expressed. TCRbeta CDR3 regions were sequenced with the immunoSEQ Assay. After extraction, genomic DNA underwent amplification by bias-controlled multiplex PCR, followed by high-throughput sequencing. In the original analysis: Collapsing and filtering of sequences were performed to quantify the absolute abundance of each unique TCRbeta CDR3 region. T cell fraction was estimated by normalization of TCRbeta template counts to usable DNA, with usable DNA being measured through amplification of reference genes present in all nucleated cells. Repertoire TCRs were annotated as SARS-CoV-2-specific by exact matching of V gene, CDR3 amino acid sequence and J gene to a known reactive TCR set. The reference SARS-CoV-2 TCR set was obtained from MIRA and was filtered for enrichment in COVID-19-positive ImmuneCODE repertoires, whereby public or cross-reactive TCRs were removed. Using the MIRA antigens, annotated TCRs were further analysed by specific ORF or by position within an ORF. Breadth was defined as the number of annotated unique rearrangements divided by the total number of unique productive rearrangements, and depth was defined as the summed frequency of the annotated unique rearrangements. Two-sided Wilcoxon rank-sum tests were used to compare TCR breadth between groups. TCRdb stores this immuneACCESS table with in-frame sequences only. Part of the clones is absent; in the studies checked, under half of the shortfall reflects unresolved V genes, and no reason is known for the rest. V and J calls and clone size are given by that table; D and trimming were obtained from the DNA. Counted in this sample were about 460,000 clones; 70% to 90% of them appeared once. Around 1.8% of the sample is held by the ten biggest clonotypes.

What the research found in general, with its limitations: Compared with placebo recipients, Ad26.COV2.S recipients showed higher spike-specific TCR breadth (P = 0.0014). The study was not powered to compare responses between vaccine doses or regimens. After vaccination, spike-specific CD8+ and CD4+ T cell responses were reported to show substantial breadth. Comparable non-spike TCR breadth was observed between vaccine and placebo recipients, consistent with only spike being contained in the vaccine. According to the authors, total T cell responses may have been underestimated by the TCR breadth and depth analyses.

Clipping removes 2 bases from V and 3 bases from J, with 3 as the unmatched junction base count. Sequences MNHEY (CDR1) and SVGEGT (CDR2) are obtained from the germline V gene. The CDR3 goes from the cysteine to the phenylalanine over 14 residues. CDR3 DNA is the only sequence kept; it has 42 bases, read in frame from the first base. The receptor's source is a person between 18 and 65 years old who received the Ad26.COV2.S COVID-19 vaccine or a placebo. The V gene is TRBV6-2 or TRBV6-3 and the J gene is TRBJ1-1, with 7 bases aligning to TRBD1. The sample was peripheral blood, taken in a trial of Ad26.COV2.S vaccine versus placebo. The CDR3 loop reads CASSYRQGDTEAFF. The nucleotide sequence is given as TGTGCCAGCAGTTACCGGCAGGGGGACACTGAAGCTTTCTTT.